This is a list of T cell receptor beta chains from one sample in a study of T cell responses to AZD1222 COVID-19 vaccine. Using immunoSEQ multiplex PCR, the repertoire was profiled, and TCRdb retains in-frame clones only, with some absent. The sample yields about 120,000 clones, 87% seen once. Specimen: peripheral blood, collected 28 days after the second AZD1222 dose. These receptors all come from an adult who received the AZD1222 COVID-19 vaccine. Each CDR3 is given with its conserved first and last residue. The order of the fields is clone size, J gene, V gene, D gene, CDR3 protein, CDR3 DNA. The D gene is left open where the match is weak. Clone size is not always given. Where it is, it says once, few, many or a class for expanded clones.

>once|TRBJ2-3|TRBV29-1|TRBD1
CSVGQTTGDTQYF
TGCAGCGTGGGACAGACGACCGGTGATACGCAGTATTTT
>-|TRBJ2-1|TRBV7-2|-
CASSLDAGSQFF
TGTGCCAGCAGCTTAGACGCAGGTTCGCAGTTCTTC
>few|TRBJ2-7|TRBV2|TRBD1
CASRENRDRAYEQYF
TGTGCCAGCAGGGAAAACCGGGACAGGGCCTACGAGCAGTACTTC
>-|TRBJ2-1|TRBV29-1|-
CSVQQSSKHNEQFF
TGCAGCGTTCAGCAGAGCAGTAAGCACAATGAGCAGTTCTTC
>-|TRBJ2-7|TRBV6-5|TRBD2
CASSSGLAGYEQYF
TGTGCCAGCAGTTCGGGACTAGCGGGATACGAGCAGTACTTC
>-|TRBJ1-2|TRBV9|-
CASSVDPVSSWGYTF
TGTGCCAGCAGCGTAGATCCGGTCTCCTCTTGGGGCTACACCTTC
>-|TRBJ1-6|TRBV11-2|-
CASSLVRAENSPLHF
TGTGCCAGCAGCTTGGTTAGGGCGGAGAATTCACCCCTCCACTTT
>-|TRBJ2-2|TRBV24-1|-
CATSDARFRAVAGELFF
TGTGCCACCAGTGATGCGAGATTCAGGGCAGTCGCCGGGGAGCTGTTTTTT
>-|TRBJ1-4|TRBV19|TRBD1
CASSKWAGTGPEKLFF
TGTGCCAGTAGTAAGTGGGCCGGGACAGGGCCCGAAAAACTGTTTTTT
>-|TRBJ2-7|TRBV7-3|TRBD1
CASSSPDRGVYEQYF
TGTGCCAGCAGCTCCCCTGACAGGGGGGTATACGAGCAGTACTTC